A single sample gave rise to the 22 T cell receptor beta chains below, sequenced in a study of blood T cell repertoires in COVID-19. Sequencing was performed with immunoSEQ multiplex PCR; in TCRdb, only in-frame clones are kept and a portion is missing. The sample has fewer than 250,000 clones; roughly 80% are singletons. Sequenced sample: PBMCs or T cells enriched from blood (not recorded which). The receptors were gathered from a woman in her 40s who had been exposed to COVID-19.

The CDR3: CASSPHPLAPRGTQYF. CDR3 DNA sequence: TGTGCCAGCAGCCCCCACCCACTAGCGCCGAGGGGGACCCAGTACTTC. The chain joins TRBV3-1 (or the pseudogene TRBV3-2) to TRBJ2-5, with 7 bases that match TRBD2. This CDR3 comprises 16 residues. The V gene end was trimmed by 4 bases and the J gene end by 7 bases; junction bases not matched to a gene: 15. In germline, CDR1 is LGHDT, CDR2 YNNKEL (reference sequence).

This rearrangement joins TRBV6-5 to TRBJ1-3, with no clear D. This CDR3 contains 15 residues. Deletions cut 0 bases from V and 0 bases from J, with 6 bases between. Looked up from germline, CDR1 is MNHEY and CDR2 is SVGAGI. The CDR3 DNA reads as TGTGCCAGCAGTTACTCCGGGTCCTCTGGAAACACCATATATTTT. It encodes CASSYSGSSGNTIYF.

The chain joins TRBV5-6 to TRBJ1-6; D unresolved. Germline-derived CDR1 and CDR2 are SGHDT and YYEEEE. The CDR3 sequence is 14 residues long. Trimming removed 0 bases from V and 10 bases from J, with 11 bases in between. CDR3 loop: CASSLVASRSPLHF. CDR3 nucleotides: TGTGCCAGCAGCTTGGTTGCTAGTCGCTCACCCCTCCACTTT.

The gene calls are TRBV6-4 and TRBJ2-7; 7 positions match TRBD1. Germline CDR1 and CDR2: MRHNA and SNTAGT. Trimming took 0 bases from V and 6 from J; bases not matched to a gene: 2. This CDR3 region has 13 residues. The CDR3 region is CASSDSDRSEQYF. CDR3 DNA sequence: TGTGCCAGCAGTGACTCGGACAGGTCCGAGCAGTACTTC.

The CDR3: CASSQTDQPQHF. The CDR3, as DNA: TGTGCCAGCAGCCAGACAGATCAGCCCCAGCATTTT. This chain uses TRBV3-1 (or the pseudogene TRBV3-2) with TRBJ1-5; D is possibly TRBD1 (5 bases). The length of the CDR3 is 12 residues. Trimming took off 3 bases at V and 5 bases at J, with 5 bases between the two ends. Per the germline V gene, CDR1 is LGHDT and CDR2 is YNNKEL (reference sequence).

J is TRBJ2-5 and V is TRBV19; TRBD2 matches 13 bases. V shed 3 bases, J shed 3 bases, and the junction held 16 bases outside the gene matches. The V gene's germline CDR1 is LNHDA and CDR2 SQIVND (reference sequence). The CDR3 runs to 20 residues. CDR3 sequence: CASSMGVGKRTSGGKETQYF. For the CDR3, the DNA is TGTGCCAGTAGTATGGGAGTGGGAAAACGGACTAGCGGGGGTAAAGAGACCCAGTACTTC.

This clone was seen a handful of times. Its ends do not fully match the called genes, so a read error is possible. The CDR3 sequence: CARSLGGGGDPYEQYF. CDR3 coding DNA: TGTGCCCGCAGCTTGGGGGGGGGTGGCGACCCCTACGAGCAGTACTTC. The V call is TRBV5-6, the J call TRBJ2-7, with 7 bases lining up with TRBD2. The germline gives CDR1 SGHDT, CDR2 YYEEEE. This CDR3 has 16 amino acids. Based on the CDR3 plus reference TRBV5-6 and TRBJ2-7, the full variable domain is DAGVTQSPTHLIKTRGQQVTLRCSPKSGHDTVSWYQQALGQGPQFIFQYYEEEERQRGNFPDRFSGHQFPNYSSELNVNALLLGDSALYLCARSLGGGGDPYEQYFGPGTRLTVT.

The CDR3: CASSASASGGAYNEQFF. In DNA form, the CDR3 reads TGTGCCAGCAGCGCCTCTGCGAGCGGGGGGGCCTACAATGAGCAGTTCTTC. V is TRBV7-8 and J is TRBJ2-1, with 10 nucleotides matching TRBD2. The CDR3 runs to 17 residues. The trim removed 5 bases at V and 2 bases at J, leaving 9 bases unmatched. Germline-derived CDR1 and CDR2 are SGHVS and FQNEAQ.

The chain combines TRBV28 with TRBJ1-1; D gene uncertain. Germline V gene sequence: CDR1 MDHEN, CDR2 SYDVKM. The CDR3 is 12 residues long. Trimming left V 3 bases short and J 2 bases short, with 4 bases between. The CDR3 region has the DNA TGTGCCAGCAGTTTCGGTAACACTGAAGCTTTCTTT. Its protein is CASSFGNTEAFF.

There are a few counts of this clone. The chain recombines TRBV5-6 with TRBJ2-7, with D hard to call. CDR1 is SGHDT and CDR2 is YYEEEE in the germline V gene. CDR3 length: 15 residues. V dropped 1 base and J dropped 0 bases, with 11 bases sitting between them. The CDR3 is CASSLLRYSSYEQYF. The CDR3 DNA reads as TGTGCCAGCAGCTTGCTCCGGTACAGCTCCTACGAGCAGTACTTC. Looking up the rest from reference TRBV5-6 and TRBJ2-7 gives the full variable domain: DAGVTQSPTHLIKTRGQQVTLRCSPKSGHDTVSWYQQALGQGPQFIFQYYEEEERQRGNFPDRFSGHQFPNYSSELNVNALLLGDSALYLCASSLLRYSSYEQYFGPGTRLTVT.

The chain has TRBV2 and TRBJ1-5; TRBD1 matches at 9 bases. This CDR3 is 16 amino acids long. The germline V gene has CDR1 SNHLY and CDR2 FYNNEI. V shed 3 bases and J 6 bases; nucleotides not matched to a gene: 9. The CDR3 DNA reads TGTGCCAGCAGTGACCTAGGGACAGGGATGGGTCAGCCCCAGCATTTT. This codes for CASSDLGTGMGQPQHF.

The chain links TRBV29-1 to TRBJ2-7; 8 bases fit TRBD1. With V trimmed by 5 bases and J by 6 bases, 21 bases remained unmatched. Germline CDR1 is SQVTM and CDR2 is ANQGSEA. The CDR3 covers 17 residues. CDR3: CSVRGTRGQEASREQYF. The CDR3 DNA sequence: TGCAGCGTTAGGGGGACGCGGGGACAGGAGGCGAGTCGCGAGCAGTACTTC.

V gene TRBV7-7 combines with J gene TRBJ2-1, with 10 bases aligning to TRBD1. The CDR3 runs 16 residues. J gave up 8 bases and V 5 bases, and 12 bases lay outside the gene matches. Germline lookup yields CDR1 SSHAT and CDR2 FNYEAQ (reference sequence). The CDR3 DNA follows: TGTGCCAGCAGCCCATCCGGGACAGGGGTGGGCGATGAGCAGTTCTTC. Amino acid sequence: CASSPSGTGVGDEQFF.

The chain recombines TRBV4-3 with TRBJ2-1; 7 positions match TRBD1. This CDR3 has 16 residues. Germline lookup yields CDR1 LGHNA and CDR2 YSLEER. Losses at the gene ends were 4 bases for V and 7 bases for J; bases not matched to a gene: 13. For the CDR3, the DNA is TGCGCCAGCAGCCCGTTCACAGGGGTGAATCATAATGAGCAGTTCTTC. It codes for CASSPFTGVNHNEQFF.

The chain combines TRBV5-8 with TRBJ2-5; weak D call: TRBD1 (5 bases). The CDR3 sequence is 13 residues long. Trimming cost V 2 bases and J 0 bases, with 5 bases left between them. CDR1 SGHTS and CDR2 YDEGEE come from the germline V gene. CDR3 residues: CASSLGDQETQYF. The CDR3 DNA reads TGTGCCAGCAGCTTAGGGGACCAAGAGACCCAGTACTTC.

A few counts support this clone. The rearrangement joins TRBV7-8 to TRBJ2-7; possible D gene TRBD1, 6 bases. Trimming removed 10 bases at V and 2 bases at J, with 18 bases between. In germline, CDR1 is SGHVS, CDR2 FQNEAQ. The CDR3 has 14 amino acids. This chain's CDR3 is CATTQGKGPYEQYF. CDR3 DNA: TGTGCCACAACCCAGGGGAAGGGACCCTACGAGCAGTACTTC.

The V gene is TRBV18, the J gene TRBJ2-3, with 12 bases that match TRBD2. CDR1 KGHSH and CDR2 LQKENI come from the germline V gene. CDR3 length equals 15 residues. Losses at the gene ends were 4 bases for V and 3 bases for J; bases not matched to a gene: 2. CDR3 loop: CASSQLAGGTDTQYF. The CDR3 DNA reads TGTGCCAGCTCACAACTAGCGGGGGGTACAGATACGCAGTATTTT.

This clone was observed a handful of times. The genes are TRBV18 and TRBJ2-1; 10 positions match TRBD2. With 5 bases clipped from V and 7 bases from J, the junction kept 11 bases outside the gene matches. The germline V gene has CDR1 KGHSH and CDR2 LQKENI. This CDR3 is built from 16 residues. CDR3 sequence (DNA): TGTGCCAGCTCATCGTTCGAAGCGGGGGGGTTGAATGAGCAGTTCTTC. Amino acid sequence: CASSSFEAGGLNEQFF. The variable domain in full, completed from reference TRBV18 and TRBJ2-1, reads NAGVMQNPRHLVRRRGQEARLRCSPMKGHSHVYWYRQLPEEGLKFMVYLQKENIIDESGMPKERFSAEFPKEGPSILRIQQVVRGDSAAYFCASSSFEAGGLNEQFFGPGTRLTVL.

This chain connects TRBV7-2 to TRBJ2-1; the D gene is possibly TRBD2 (6 bases). CDR1 and CDR2 from the germline V gene are SGHTA and FQGNSA. The CDR3 sequence is 17 residues long. V was trimmed by 0 bases and J by 0 bases, leaving 12 bases between them. The CDR3 nucleotides are TGTGCCAGCAGCTTAGCGGGGGGTTTTTCCTCCTACAATGAGCAGTTCTTC. Protein: CASSLAGGFSSYNEQFF.

To note about this clone: Different DNA sequences within this sample yield the same CDR3. This chain uses TRBV20-1 with TRBJ1-3; tentatively, D is TRBD1 (5 bases). V gave up 5 bases and J gave up 3 bases, with 5 bases separating them. Germline lookup yields CDR1 DFQATT and CDR2 SNEGSKA (reference sequence). This CDR3 region has 11 residues. DNA of the CDR3: TGCAGTGCTCAGGGTGGAAACACCATATATTTT. Translating gives CSAQGGNTIYF.

The chain is built from TRBV7-8 and TRBJ2-3, with D perhaps TRBD2 (6 bases). The CDR3 has 15 amino acids. Deletions cut 5 bases from V and 0 bases from J, with 12 bases between. The germline V gene encodes CDR1 SGHVS and CDR2 FQNEAQ. The CDR3 protein is CASSPASVSTDTQYF. The CDR3 bases are TGTGCCAGCAGCCCCGCTAGCGTTAGCACAGATACGCAGTATTTT.

V usage is TRBV11-2 and J usage is TRBJ2-2; the D gene is possibly TRBD1 (5 bases). The germline V gene has CDR1 SGHAT and CDR2 FQNNGV. The CDR3 is 14 residues long. The V and J ends lost 3 bases and 1 base respectively, with 6 bases between them. CDR3 loop: CASSLQGNTGELFF. CDR3 DNA sequence: TGTGCCAGCAGCTTGCAGGGGAACACCGGGGAGCTGTTTTTT.